This TCR beta chain was found in a study of Graves' ophthalmopathy and Graves' hyperthyroidism. Study-level background: The blood sample was drawn at first diagnosis and before any treatment.

RNA served as the template for amplifying TCR beta CDR3 regions. First-round RT-PCR used HTBI primers; second-round multiplex PCR followed. TCRdb reprocessed the multiplex PCR reads via MiXCR and lists one record per CDR3 protein. The data contain hundreds of thousands of distinct CDR3 sequences, over 13% of them singletons. Germline CDR1 SGHTA, CDR2 FQGNSA. CDR3 size: 15 residues. Germline trimming cut 8 bases from V and 5 bases from J; bases unmatched to any gene: 12. This clonotype showed up many times. The source of this sequence is a woman in her twenties or thirties with Graves' ophthalmopathy. V usage is TRBV7-2 and J usage is TRBJ2-5; 9 nucleotides match TRBD2. The sequenced sample was blood. CDR3 region: CASSWGGGALETQYF. The CDR3 DNA is TGTGCCAGCTCCTGGGGCGGGGGGGCCTTGGAGACCCAGTACTTC.